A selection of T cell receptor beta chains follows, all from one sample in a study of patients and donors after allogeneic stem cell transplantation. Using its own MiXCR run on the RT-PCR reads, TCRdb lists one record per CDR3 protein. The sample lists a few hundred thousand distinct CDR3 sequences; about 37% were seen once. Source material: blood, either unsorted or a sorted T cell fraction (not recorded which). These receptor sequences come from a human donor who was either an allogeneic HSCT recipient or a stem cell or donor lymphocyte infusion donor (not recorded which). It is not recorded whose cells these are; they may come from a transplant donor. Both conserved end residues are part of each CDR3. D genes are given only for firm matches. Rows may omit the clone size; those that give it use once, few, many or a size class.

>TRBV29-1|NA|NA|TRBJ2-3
CSVEDGSQHEDTQYF
TGCAGCGTTGAAGATGGATCTCAGCATGAGGATACGCAGTATTTT
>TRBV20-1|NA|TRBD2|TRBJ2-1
CSAPGTSGANEQFF
TGCAGTGCCCCCGGGACTAGCGGAGCTAATGAGCAGTTCTTC
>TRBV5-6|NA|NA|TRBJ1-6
CASSLAPSPLHF
TGTGCCAGCAGCCTGGCCCCTTCACCCCTCCACTTT
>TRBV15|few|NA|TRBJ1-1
CATSRDYGLGEAFF
TGTGCCACCAGCAGAGATTACGGACTAGGGGAAGCTTTCTTT
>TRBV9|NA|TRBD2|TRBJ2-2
CASSVAGGYPGELFF
TGTGCCAGCAGCGTAGCGGGGGGATACCCCGGGGAGCTGTTTTTT
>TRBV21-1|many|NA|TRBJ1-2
CASSKGEGQGASGYTF
TGTGCCAGCAGCAAAGGCGAGGGACAGGGGGCCTCTGGCTACACCTTC
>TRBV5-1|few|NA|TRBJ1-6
CASSWDDSPLHF
TGCGCCAGCAGCTGGGACGATTCACCCCTCCACTTT
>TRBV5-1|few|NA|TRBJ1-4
CASSEGGVGEKLFF
TGCGCCAGCAGCGAAGGGGGAGTAGGTGAAAAACTGTTTTTT
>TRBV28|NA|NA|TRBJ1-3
CASSFARVDTIYF
TGTGCCAGCAGTTTTGCTAGGGTGGACACCATATATTTT
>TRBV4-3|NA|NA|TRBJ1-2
CASSQDVTAADYGYTF
TGCGCCAGCAGCCAAGATGTGACAGCGGCGGACTATGGCTACACCTTC
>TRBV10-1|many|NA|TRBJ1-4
CASSGKTSTNEKLFF
TGCGCCAGCAGTGGGAAGACATCAACTAATGAAAAACTGTTTTTT
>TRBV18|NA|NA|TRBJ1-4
CASSPLGARDEKLFF
TGTGCCAGCTCACCACTAGGGGCGCGGGATGAAAAACTGTTTTTT
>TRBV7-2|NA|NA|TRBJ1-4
CASSPANEKLFF
TGTGCCAGCAGCCCTGCGAATGAAAAACTGTTTTTT
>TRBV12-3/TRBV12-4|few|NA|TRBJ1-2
CASSFQGYGYTF
TGTGCCAGCAGTTTTCAGGGCTATGGCTACACCTTC
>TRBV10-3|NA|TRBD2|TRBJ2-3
CAIRGTSGGSNSDTQYF
TGTGCCATCAGGGGGACTAGCGGGGGCAGCAACTCAGATACGCAGTATTTT
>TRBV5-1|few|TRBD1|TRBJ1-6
CASSWGDRNSPLHF
TGCGCCAGCAGCTGGGGGGACAGGAATTCACCCCTCCACTTT
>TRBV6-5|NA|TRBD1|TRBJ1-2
CASRRTGSGYGYTF
TGTGCCAGCAGAAGGACAGGGAGCGGGTATGGCTACACCTTC
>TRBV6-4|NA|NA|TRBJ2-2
CASSDSVTTGELFF
TGTGCCAGCAGTGACTCGGTTACCACCGGGGAGCTGTTTTTT
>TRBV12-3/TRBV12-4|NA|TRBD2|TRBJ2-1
CASSSRTSGLYNEQFF
TGTGCCAGCAGTTCCCGGACTAGCGGGTTATACAATGAGCAGTTCTTC
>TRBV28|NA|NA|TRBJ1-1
CASRPPGGGGKTEAFF
TGTGCCAGCAGACCACCGGGGGGGGGCGGAAAGACTGAAGCTTTCTTT
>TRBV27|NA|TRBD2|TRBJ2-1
CASSTKVAGKYNEQFF
TGTGCCAGCAGTACCAAAGTAGCGGGGAAATACAATGAGCAGTTCTTC
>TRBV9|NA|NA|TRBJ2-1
CASSLAPTGRGNEQFF
TGTGCCAGCAGCCTCGCCCCCACCGGGCGGGGCAATGAGCAGTTCTTC
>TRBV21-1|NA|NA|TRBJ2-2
CATPHTGNTGELFF
TGTGCCACCCCTCACACAGGGAACACCGGGGAGCTGTTTTTT
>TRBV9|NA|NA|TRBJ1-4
CASSVESRVNEKLFF
TGTGCCAGCAGCGTAGAATCCCGAGTCAATGAAAAACTGTTTTTT
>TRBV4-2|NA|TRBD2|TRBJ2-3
CASSQVTGGKYTDTQYF
TGTGCCAGCAGCCAAGTGACCGGGGGGAAGTACACAGATACGCAGTATTTT
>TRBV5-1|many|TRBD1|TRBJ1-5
CASSLEGGAGNQPQHF
TGCGCCAGCAGCTTGGAAGGGGGCGCCGGCAATCAGCCCCAGCATTTT
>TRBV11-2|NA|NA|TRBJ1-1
CASSLDRSTPFF
TGTGCCAGCAGCTTAGATAGGTCCACACCTTTCTTT
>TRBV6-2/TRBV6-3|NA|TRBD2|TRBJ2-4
CASSLGGSVSIQYF
TGTGCCAGCAGTTTGGGGGGGAGCGTGAGTATTCAGTACTTC
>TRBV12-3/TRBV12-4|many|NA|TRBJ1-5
CASSLMGGQPQHF
TGTGCCAGCAGTTTAATGGGGGGTCAGCCCCAGCATTTT
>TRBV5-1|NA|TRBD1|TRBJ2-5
CASSPGTGGKETQYF
TGCGCCAGCAGCCCCGGGACAGGGGGGAAAGAGACCCAGTACTTC
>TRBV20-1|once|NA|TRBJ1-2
CSALRTSYGYTF
TGCAGTGCTCTCCGGACTTCATATGGCTACACCTTC
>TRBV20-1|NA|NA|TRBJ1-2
CSANREAAYGYTF
TGCAGTGCGAATAGAGAGGCAGCCTATGGCTACACCTTC
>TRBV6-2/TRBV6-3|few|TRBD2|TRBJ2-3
CASSLAGGTPDTQYF
TGTGCCAGCAGCCTAGCGGGGGGGACGCCGGATACGCAGTATTTT
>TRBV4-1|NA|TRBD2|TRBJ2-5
CASSQFSSGGGETQYF
TGCGCCAGCAGCCAGTTTTCTAGCGGGGGTGGAGAGACCCAGTACTTC
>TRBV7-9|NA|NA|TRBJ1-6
CATTSQSVGSSPLHF
TGTGCCACCACCTCCCAGTCCGTTGGTTCTTCACCCCTCCACTTT
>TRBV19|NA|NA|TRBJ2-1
CASSPMAYNEQFF
TGTGCCAGTAGTCCCATGGCCTACAATGAGCAGTTCTTC
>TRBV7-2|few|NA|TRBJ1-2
CASSLEGAHLDGYTF
TGTGCCAGCAGCTTAGAGGGAGCCCACCTGGATGGCTACACCTTC
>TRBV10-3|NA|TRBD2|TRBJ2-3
CAISGTPGGAGTDTQYF
TGTGCCATCAGTGGGACCCCGGGGGGGGCAGGCACAGATACGCAGTATTTT
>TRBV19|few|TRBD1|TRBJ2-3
CASSMGQGPDTQYF
TGTGCCAGTAGTATGGGACAGGGACCAGATACGCAGTATTTT
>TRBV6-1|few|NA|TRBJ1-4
CASSEARDEKLFF
TGTGCCAGCAGTGAAGCAAGGGATGAAAAACTGTTTTTT
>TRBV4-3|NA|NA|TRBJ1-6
CASSQDIQGGSPLHF
TGCGCCAGCAGCCAAGATATACAGGGAGGCTCACCCCTCCACTTT
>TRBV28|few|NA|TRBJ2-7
CASSPSRRGSSVFYEQYF
TGTGCCAGCAGTCCCTCCCGGAGGGGCAGTTCGGTTTTCTACGAGCAGTACTTC
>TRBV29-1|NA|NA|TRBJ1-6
CSVLLGYNSPLHF
TGCAGCGTACTCCTGGGGTATAATTCACCCCTCCACTTT
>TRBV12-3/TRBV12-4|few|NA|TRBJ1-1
CASSLRGPRTEAFF
TGTGCCAGCAGTTTGAGAGGGCCGAGGACTGAAGCTTTCTTT
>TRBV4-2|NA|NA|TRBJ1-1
CASSQGEMWGGTEAFF
TGTGCCAGCAGCCAAGGGGAAATGTGGGGCGGCACTGAAGCTTTCTTT
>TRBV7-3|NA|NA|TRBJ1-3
CASSLGPYSGNTIYF
TGTGCCAGCAGCTTGGGCCCCTACTCTGGAAACACCATATATTTT